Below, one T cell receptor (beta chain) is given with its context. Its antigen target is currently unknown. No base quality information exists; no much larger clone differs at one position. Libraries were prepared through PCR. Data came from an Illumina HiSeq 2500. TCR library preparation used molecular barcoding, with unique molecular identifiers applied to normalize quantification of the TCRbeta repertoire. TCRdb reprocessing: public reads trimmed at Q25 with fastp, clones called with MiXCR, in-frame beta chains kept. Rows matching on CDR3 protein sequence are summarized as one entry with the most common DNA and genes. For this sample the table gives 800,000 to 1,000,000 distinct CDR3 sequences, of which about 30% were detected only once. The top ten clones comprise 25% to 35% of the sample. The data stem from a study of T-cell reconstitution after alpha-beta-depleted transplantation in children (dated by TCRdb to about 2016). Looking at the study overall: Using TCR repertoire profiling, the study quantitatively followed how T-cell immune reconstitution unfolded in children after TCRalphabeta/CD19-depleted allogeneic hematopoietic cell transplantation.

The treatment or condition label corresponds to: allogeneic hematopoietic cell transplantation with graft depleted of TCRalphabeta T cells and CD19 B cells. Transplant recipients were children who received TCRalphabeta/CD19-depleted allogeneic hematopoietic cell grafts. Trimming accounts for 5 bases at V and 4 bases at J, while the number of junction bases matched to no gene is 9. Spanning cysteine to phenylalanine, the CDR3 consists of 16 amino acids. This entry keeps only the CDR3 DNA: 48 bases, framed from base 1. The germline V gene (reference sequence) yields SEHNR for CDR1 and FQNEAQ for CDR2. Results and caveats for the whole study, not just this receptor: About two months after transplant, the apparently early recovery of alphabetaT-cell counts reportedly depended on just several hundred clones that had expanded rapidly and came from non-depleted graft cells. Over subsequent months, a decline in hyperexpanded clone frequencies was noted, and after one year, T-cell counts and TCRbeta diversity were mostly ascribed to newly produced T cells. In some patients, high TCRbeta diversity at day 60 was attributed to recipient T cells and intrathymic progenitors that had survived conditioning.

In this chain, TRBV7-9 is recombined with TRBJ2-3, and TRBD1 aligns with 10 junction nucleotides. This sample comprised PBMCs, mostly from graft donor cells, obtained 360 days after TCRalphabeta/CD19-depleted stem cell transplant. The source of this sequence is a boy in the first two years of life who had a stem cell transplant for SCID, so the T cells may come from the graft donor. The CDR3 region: CASSPPGTGAPDTQYF. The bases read TGTGCCAGCAGCCCACCCGGGACAGGGGCCCCAGATACGCAGTATTTT.